This record concerns one TCR beta chain sequence. What antigen it recognizes has not been identified. Base-call qualities are not available, and no considerably larger clone is one nucleotide away. TCRB libraries were constructed from RNA through three rounds of nested multiplex PCR following a modified ARM-PCR protocol with multiple V-beta primers and a C-beta primer. TCRB-specific cDNA was synthesized from 0.45 to 0.6 ug total RNA with ProtoScript II Reverse Transcriptase and a C-beta primer. No unique molecular identifiers were described for the TCRB libraries. In the third PCR, barcodes and adapters were added over approximately 24 cycles with Deep VentR (exo-) polymerase, and the 250-500 bp bands were then gel purified. TCRB libraries were sequenced with 250 bp paired-end reads on an Illumina HiSeq 2500. For the original study's pipeline: Reads were cleaned with Trimmomatic, merged with FLASH, assigned V, D and J segments with MiGEC, and analyzed with VDJtools. Repertoire diversity was quantified with the Shannon-Wiener diversity index calculated using VDJtools. The raw public data were reprocessed by TCRdb itself: fastp quality trimming at Q25, MiXCR clonotype calling, in-frame beta chains only. Rows with one shared CDR3 protein collapse into an entry with the most common genes and DNA. In this record, the V and J calls reflect TCRdb's handling and not the investigators' own analysis. The sample table lists roughly 9,100 distinct CDR3 sequences, 74% of them with a count of one. In total, the top ten clones hold about half of the sample.

This sample was taken from a study of tumor-infiltrating lymphocytes in glioblastoma multiforme (dated by TCRdb to the late 2010s). Some background on the complete study: To test whether intratumoral genomic heterogeneity fosters TIL diversity, the study jointly examined somatic mutations, TIL diversity and immune response activity. Overall study outcomes, separate from this receptor: Generalizability is limited because the TCR and somatic mutation analysis included only one glioblastoma patient. T cells were not sorted into functional subsets, and such sorting was noted by the authors as a future improvement. RNA-based TCR sequencing may distort clone frequencies because T cells carry unequal numbers of TCR transcripts.

For each of the roughly 11 tumor samples, the AllPrep DNA/RNA mini kit was used to purify genomic DNA and total RNA simultaneously. Every RNA sample had an RNA integrity number above 6.5 and an OD 260/280 ratio above 1.9. This TCR was sampled from a male donor with glioblastoma. Sequenced input: brain tumor tissue.

Here is the DNA: TGCGCCAGCAGCCAGGTATCGGAGGAAGGGCAGTTCTTC. Translated, this is CASSQVSEEGQFF. The chain is encoded by TRBV4-1 joined to TRBJ2-1; tentative D gene TRBD2, with 5 bases matching. The germline V gene specifies MGHRA as CDR1 and YSYEKL as CDR2. Counted from cysteine to phenylalanine, this CDR3 has 13 amino acids. The retained sequence is limited to the CDR3, 39 bases, with the frame set at the first base. V is pared back by 3 bases and J by 12 bases, with 15 bases lying between the germline termini.